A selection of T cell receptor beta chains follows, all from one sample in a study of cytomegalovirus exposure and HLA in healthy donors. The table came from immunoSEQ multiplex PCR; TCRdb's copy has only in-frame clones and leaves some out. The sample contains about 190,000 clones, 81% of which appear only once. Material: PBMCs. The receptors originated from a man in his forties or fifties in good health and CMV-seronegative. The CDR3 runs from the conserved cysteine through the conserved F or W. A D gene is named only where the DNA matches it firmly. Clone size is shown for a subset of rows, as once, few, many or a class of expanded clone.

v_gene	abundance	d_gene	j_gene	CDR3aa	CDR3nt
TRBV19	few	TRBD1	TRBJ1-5	CASSILLYGQGRNQPQHF	TGTGCCAGTAGTATACTCCTTTATGGACAGGGCCGAAATCAGCCCCAGCATTTT
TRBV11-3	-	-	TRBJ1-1	CASSSVIGAMNTEAFF	TGTGCCAGCAGCTCTGTTATAGGAGCTATGAACACTGAAGCTTTCTTT
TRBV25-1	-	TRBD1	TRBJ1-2	CASSDPQGAQNYGYTF	TGTGCCAGCAGTGACCCACAGGGGGCCCAAAACTATGGCTACACCTTC
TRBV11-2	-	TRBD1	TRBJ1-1	CASSLVGTGGTEAFF	TGTGCCAGCAGCTTAGTTGGGACAGGGGGCACTGAAGCTTTCTTT
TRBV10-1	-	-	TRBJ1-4	CASSDPSVGEKLFF	TGCGCCAGCAGTGACCCCAGTGTTGGCGAAAAACTGTTTTTT
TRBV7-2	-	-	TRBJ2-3	CASSLTGQILTDTQYF	TGTGCCAGCAGCTTAACAGGGCAGATCCTGACAGATACGCAGTATTTT
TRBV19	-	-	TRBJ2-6	CASSIPSSGANVLTF	TGTGCCAGTAGTATACCGTCCAGTGGGGCCAACGTCCTGACTTTC
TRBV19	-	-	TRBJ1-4	CASSIGGVTNEKLFF	TGTGCCAGTAGTATTGGAGGAGTTACTAATGAAAAACTGTTTTTT
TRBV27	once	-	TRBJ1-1	CASSHPSGGAWTEAFF	TGTGCCAGCAGCCACCCCTCGGGGGGGGCGTGGACTGAAGCTTTCTTT
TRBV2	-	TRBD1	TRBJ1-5	CASRQHRGNNQPQHF	TGTGCCAGCAGGCAGCACAGGGGGAACAATCAGCCCCAGCATTTT
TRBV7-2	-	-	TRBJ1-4	CASSLGGRKLFF	TGTGCCAGCAGCTTAGGGGGGAGGAAACTGTTTTTT
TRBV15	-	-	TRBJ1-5	CATSRERDTPNQPQHF	TGTGCCACCAGCAGAGAAAGGGACACCCCCAATCAGCCCCAGCATTTT
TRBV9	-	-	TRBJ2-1	CASSVELPDNEQFF	TGTGCCAGCAGCGTAGAGCTGCCTGACAATGAGCAGTTCTTC
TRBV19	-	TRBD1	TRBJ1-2	CASNPIRDRGNYGYTF	TGTGCCAGTAACCCCATCCGGGACAGGGGAAACTATGGCTACACCTTC
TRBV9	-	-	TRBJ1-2	CASSPTGGIYGYTF	TGTGCCAGCAGCCCCACTGGAGGGATCTATGGCTACACCTTC